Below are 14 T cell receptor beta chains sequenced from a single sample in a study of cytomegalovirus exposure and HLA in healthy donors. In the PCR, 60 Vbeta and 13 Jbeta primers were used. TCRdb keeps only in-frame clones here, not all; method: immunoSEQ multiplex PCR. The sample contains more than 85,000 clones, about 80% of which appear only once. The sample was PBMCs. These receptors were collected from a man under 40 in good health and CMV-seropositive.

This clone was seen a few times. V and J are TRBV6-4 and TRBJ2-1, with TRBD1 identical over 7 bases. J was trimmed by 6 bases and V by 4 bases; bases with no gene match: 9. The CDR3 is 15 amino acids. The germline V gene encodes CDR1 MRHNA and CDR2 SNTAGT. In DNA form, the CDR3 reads TGTGCCAGCAGTGCCCAAGGGGGCGAAAGCAATGAGCAGTTCTTC. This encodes CASSAQGGESNEQFF.

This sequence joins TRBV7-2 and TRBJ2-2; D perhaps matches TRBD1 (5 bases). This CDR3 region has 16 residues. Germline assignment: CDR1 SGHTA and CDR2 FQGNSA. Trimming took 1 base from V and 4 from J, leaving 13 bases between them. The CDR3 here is CASSLVSGRGTGELFF. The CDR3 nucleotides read TGTGCCAGCAGCTTAGTCTCGGGTAGGGGCACCGGGGAGCTGTTTTTT.

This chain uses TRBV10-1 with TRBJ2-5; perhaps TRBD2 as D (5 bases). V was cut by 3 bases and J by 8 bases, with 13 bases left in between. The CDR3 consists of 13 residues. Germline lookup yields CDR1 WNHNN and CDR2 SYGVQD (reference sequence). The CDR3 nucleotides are TGCGCCAGCAGTGATGCGGGCGAGGAAACCCAGTACTTC. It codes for CASSDAGEETQYF.

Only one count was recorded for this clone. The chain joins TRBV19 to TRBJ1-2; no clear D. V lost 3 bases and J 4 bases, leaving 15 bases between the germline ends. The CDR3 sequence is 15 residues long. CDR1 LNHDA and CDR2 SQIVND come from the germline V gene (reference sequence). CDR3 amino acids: CASSITGSAIYGYTF. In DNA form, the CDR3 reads TGTGCCAGTAGTATTACCGGGTCAGCTATCTATGGCTACACCTTC.

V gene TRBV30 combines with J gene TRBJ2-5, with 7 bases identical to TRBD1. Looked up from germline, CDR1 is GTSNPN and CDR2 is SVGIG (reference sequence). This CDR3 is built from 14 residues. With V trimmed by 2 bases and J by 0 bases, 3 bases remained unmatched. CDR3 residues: CAWSWDRNQETQYF. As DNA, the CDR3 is TGTGCCTGGAGTTGGGACAGAAACCAAGAGACCCAGTACTTC.

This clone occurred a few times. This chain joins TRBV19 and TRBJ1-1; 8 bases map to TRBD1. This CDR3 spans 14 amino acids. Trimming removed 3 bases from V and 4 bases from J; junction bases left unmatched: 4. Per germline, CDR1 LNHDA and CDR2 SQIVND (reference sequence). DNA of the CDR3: TGTGCCAGTAGTATCCAGGGGGCGGGCACTGAAGCTTTCTTT. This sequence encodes CASSIQGAGTEAFF. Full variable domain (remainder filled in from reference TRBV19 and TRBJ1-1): DGGITQSPKYLFRKEGQNVTLSCEQNLNHDAMYWYRQDPGQGLRLIYYSQIVNDFQKGDIAEGYSVSREKKESFPLTVTSAQKNPTAFYLCASSIQGAGTEAFFGQGTRLTVV.

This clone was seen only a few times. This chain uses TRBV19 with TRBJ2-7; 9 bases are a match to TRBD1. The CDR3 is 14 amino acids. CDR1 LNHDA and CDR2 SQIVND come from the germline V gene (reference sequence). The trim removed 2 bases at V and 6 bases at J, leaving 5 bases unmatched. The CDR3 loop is CASSITGGASEQYF. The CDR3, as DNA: TGTGCCAGTAGTATAACAGGGGGCGCTTCCGAGCAGTACTTC.

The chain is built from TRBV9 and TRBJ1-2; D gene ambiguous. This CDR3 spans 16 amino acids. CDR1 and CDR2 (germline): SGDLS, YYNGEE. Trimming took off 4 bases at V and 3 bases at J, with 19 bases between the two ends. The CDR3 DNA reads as TGTGCCAGCAGCTTCAACCGACGGGGAAATTACTATGGCTACACCTTC. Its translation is CASSFNRRGNYYGYTF. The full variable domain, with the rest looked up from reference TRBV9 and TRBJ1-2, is DSGVTQTPKHLITATGQRVTLRCSPRSGDLSVYWYQQSLDQGLQFLIQYYNGEERAKGNILERFSAQQFPDLHSELNLSSLELGDSALYFCASSFNRRGNYYGYTFGSGTRLTVV.

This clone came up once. The CDR3 DNA reads as TGTGCCAGACCTGGGGGTGAGCGGGGGCTCAACCAATCTGGGGCCAACGTCCTGACTTTC. It is translated as CARPGGERGLNQSGANVLTF. The chain has TRBV5-3 and TRBJ2-6; 8 positions agree with TRBD2. TRBV5-3 is an ORF, and what it does is uncertain. V gave up 7 bases and J gave up 1 base; unmatched junction bases: 19. The length of the CDR3 is 20 residues.

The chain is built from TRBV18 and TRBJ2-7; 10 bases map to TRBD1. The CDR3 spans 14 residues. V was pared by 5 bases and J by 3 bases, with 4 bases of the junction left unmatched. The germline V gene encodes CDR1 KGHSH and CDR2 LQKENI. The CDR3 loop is CASSGGQGNYEQYF. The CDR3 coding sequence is TGTGCCAGCTCAGGGGGACAGGGGAACTACGAGCAGTACTTC.

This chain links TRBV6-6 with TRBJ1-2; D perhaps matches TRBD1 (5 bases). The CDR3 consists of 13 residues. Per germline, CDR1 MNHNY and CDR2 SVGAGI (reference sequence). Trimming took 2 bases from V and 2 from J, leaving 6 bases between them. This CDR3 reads CASSYAGNYGYTF. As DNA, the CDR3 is TGTGCCAGCAGTTACGCAGGGAACTATGGCTACACCTTC.

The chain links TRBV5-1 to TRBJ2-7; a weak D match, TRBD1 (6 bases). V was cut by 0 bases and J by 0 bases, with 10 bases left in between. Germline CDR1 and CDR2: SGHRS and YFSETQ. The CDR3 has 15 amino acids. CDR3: CASSLEEGVSYEQYF. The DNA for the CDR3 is TGCGCCAGCAGCTTGGAAGAGGGGGTCTCCTACGAGCAGTACTTC.

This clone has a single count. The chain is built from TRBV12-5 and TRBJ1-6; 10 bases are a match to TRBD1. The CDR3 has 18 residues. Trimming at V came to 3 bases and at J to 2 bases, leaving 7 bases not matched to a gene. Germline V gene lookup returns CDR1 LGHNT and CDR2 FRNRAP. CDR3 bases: TGTGCTAGTGGTTTAGGGGGACAGGGGATTCCCTATAATTCACCCCTCCACTTT. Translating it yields CASGLGGQGIPYNSPLHF.

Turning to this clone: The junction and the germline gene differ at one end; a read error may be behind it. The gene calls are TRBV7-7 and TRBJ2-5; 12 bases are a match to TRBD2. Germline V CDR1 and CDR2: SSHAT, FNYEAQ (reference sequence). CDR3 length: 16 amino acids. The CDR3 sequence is CASSSLAGGLLETQYF. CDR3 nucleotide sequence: TGTGCTAGCAGCTCCCTAGCGGGGGGGTTGTTAGAGACCCAGTACTTC. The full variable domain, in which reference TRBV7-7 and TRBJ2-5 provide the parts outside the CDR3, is GAGVSQSPRYKVTKRGQDVTLRCDPISSHATLYWYQQALGQGPEFLTYFNYEAQPDKSGLPSDRFSAERPEGSISTLTIQRTEQRDSAMYRCASSSLAGGLLETQYFGPGTRLLVL.